This TCR beta chain was captured in a study of blood T cell repertoires in COVID-19. Across the whole study: COVID-19 samples, acute and convalescent, were from the United States, Italy and Spain. PBMCs, B-cell-depleted T cells, or T cells were the source of the cDNA or gDNA that made up the material.

CDR1 is MNHEY and CDR2 is SMNVEV in the germline V gene (reference sequence). CDR3 size: 17 residues. J gave up 3 bases and V 3 bases, and 6 bases lay outside the gene matches. In the original processing: Reference gene primers were amplified, and this amplification served to estimate nucleated cell counts. The repertoire was sequenced with immunoSEQ multiplex PCR; TCRdb's copy has only in-frame clones and lacks some. V, J and clone size are taken as reported in that table, and D and trimming were inferred from the DNA itself. The sample includes under 200,000 clones, under 85% seen only once; the top ten take around 2.7%.

The TCR was taken from a man between 65 and 80 years old with acute or convalescent COVID-19. Material: peripheral blood. The rearrangement uses TRBV27 and TRBJ1-5, with 12 bases identical to TRBD1. CDR3 loop: CASSLVGQGAYNQPQHF. The CDR3 region has the DNA TGTGCCAGCAGTTTGGTGGGACAGGGGGCCTACAATCAGCCCCAGCATTTT.